The TCR beta chain described here comes from a study of graft-versus-host responses after intestinal transplantation. Study summary: Transplant types were multivisceral, liver-intestinal, or isolated intestinal. Every transplant recipient was induced with anti-thymocyte globulin, then maintained on tacrolimus and steroids for about three years. Overall study results and limits: Declines in HvG clones occurring early post-transplant were associated with peak circulating GvH clone levels.

Profiled with immunoSEQ multiplex PCR; TCRdb holds only in-frame clones, not every one. The sample carries nearly 9,500 clones, roughly a third recorded once. Only a few counts were recorded for this clone. Germline assignment: CDR1 MNHEY and CDR2 SMNVEV (reference sequence). There are 15 residues in the CDR3. V shed 6 bases, J shed 1 base, and the junction held 6 bases outside the gene matches. The researchers put around 200,000 CFSE-labeled responder cells into plates with around 200,000 irradiated, violet-dye-labeled stimulator cells. At the end of the reaction, proliferating CFSE-low CD3+CD4+ and CD3+CD8+ responders were sorted.

The chain has TRBV27 and TRBJ2-1; TRBD2 matches at 7 bases. The sequence derives from a human patient who was an organ donor for intestinal transplantation. The source was alloreactive CD8+ T cells from a mixed lymphocyte reaction culture, collected before transplantation. As to subset: CFSE-low proliferating T cells sorted from approximately 6-day pre-transplant mixed lymphocyte reaction (GvH or HvG direction). The CDR3 bases are TGTGCCAGCAGCTCTAACGGGAGGTCCTACAATGAGCAGTTCTTC. This translates into CASSSNGRSYNEQFF.